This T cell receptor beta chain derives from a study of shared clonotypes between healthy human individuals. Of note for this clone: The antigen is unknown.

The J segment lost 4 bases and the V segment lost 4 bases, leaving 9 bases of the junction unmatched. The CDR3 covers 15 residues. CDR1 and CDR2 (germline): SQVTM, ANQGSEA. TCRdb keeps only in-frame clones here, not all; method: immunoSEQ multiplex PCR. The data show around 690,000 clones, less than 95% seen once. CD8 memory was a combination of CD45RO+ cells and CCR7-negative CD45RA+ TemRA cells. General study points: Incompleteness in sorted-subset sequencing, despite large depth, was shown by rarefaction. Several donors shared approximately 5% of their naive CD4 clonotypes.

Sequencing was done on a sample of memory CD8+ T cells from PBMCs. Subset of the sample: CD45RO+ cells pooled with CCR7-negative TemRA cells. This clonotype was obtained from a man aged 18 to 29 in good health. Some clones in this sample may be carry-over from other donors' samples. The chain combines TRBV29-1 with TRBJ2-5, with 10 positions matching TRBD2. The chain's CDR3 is CSVVGEREGPETQYF. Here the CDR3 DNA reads TGCAGCGTTGTGGGGGAGCGGGAGGGCCCAGAGACCCAGTACTTC.